Presented here are 3 T cell receptor beta chains from one specimen sequenced in a study of blood T cell repertoires in COVID-19. Libraries were prepared by immunoSEQ multiplex PCR; TCRdb keeps only in-frame clonotypes and omits some of them. The repertoire includes under 400,000 clones, 65% to 90% of them detected once, and 3.5% to 4.5% sits in the top ten. The sample taken for sequencing was PBMCs or T cells enriched from blood (not recorded which). These receptors were obtained from a woman in her thirties or forties with acute COVID-19.

The gene calls are TRBV29-1 and TRBJ1-2; D gene unclear. Trimming shortened V by 8 bases and J by 2 bases, and 21 bases separated the two germline ends. The CDR3 totals 15 residues. Germline assignment: CDR1 SQVTM and CDR2 ANQGSEA. This chain's CDR3 is CSSYGSPESNYGYTF. CDR3 sequence (DNA): TGCAGCTCCTACGGGAGCCCCGAATCGAACTATGGCTACACCTTC.

V is TRBV28 and J is TRBJ1-4; 9 bases align to TRBD1. Germline V CDR1 and CDR2: MDHEN, SYDVKM. V shed 1 base and J 3 bases; nucleotides not matched to a gene: 0. The CDR3 spans 15 residues. The CDR3 DNA is TGTGCCAGCAGTTTATACAGGGGGCCTAATGAAAAACTGTTTTTT. It encodes CASSLYRGPNEKLFF. The variable domain in full, with the rest retrieved from reference TRBV28 and TRBJ1-4, is DVKVTQSSRYLVKRTGEKVFLECVQDMDHENMFWYRQDPGLGLRLIYFSYDVKMKEKGDIPEGYSVSREKKERFSLILESASTNQTSMYLCASSLYRGPNEKLFFGSGTQLSVL.

The sample holds a few counts of this clone. The CDR3 sequence: CATSDRETYNEQFF. CDR3 coding DNA: TGCGCCACCTCGGACAGAGAGACCTACAATGAGCAGTTCTTC. This chain uses TRBV5-1 with TRBJ2-1; D is possibly TRBD1 (6 bases). CDR3 size: 14 residues. The V and J ends lost 9 bases and 2 bases respectively, with 15 bases between them. Germline loops: CDR1 SGHRS, CDR2 YFSETQ. Full variable domain (rest looked up from reference TRBV5-1 and TRBJ2-1): KAGVTQTPRYLIKTRGQQVTLSCSPISGHRSVSWYQQTPGQGLQFLFEYFSETQRNKGNFPGRFSGRQFSNSRSEMNVSTLELGDSALYLCATSDRETYNEQFFGPGTRLTVL.